This record concerns one T cell receptor (beta chain) sequence. As yet, its antigen is unknown. CDR1 is SEHNR, CDR2 FQNEAQ, per germline (reference sequence). Trimming removed 5 bases from V and 5 bases from J, with 18 bases in between. CDR3 length: 15 residues. This entry is derived from a study of cytomegalovirus exposure and HLA in healthy donors. Whole-study results and caveats: About 150 TCR beta chains were listed as cytomegalovirus-associated.

The PCR was carried out with 60 Vbeta primers and 13 Jbeta primers. Clones were read by immunoSEQ multiplex PCR, and TCRdb kept only the in-frame ones, dropping some. The sample records fewer than 120,000 clones, roughly 80% being singletons. The J gene is TRBJ1-2, the V gene TRBV7-9; maybe TRBD1 (6 bases). The source is a man aged 25-40 years in good health and CMV-seropositive. The sequenced material came from PBMCs. The CDR3: CASSPPTGIWYGYTF. In nucleotides, the CDR3 is TGTGCCAGCAGCCCACCCACAGGGATTTGGTATGGCTACACCTTC.